The clone carrying this T cell receptor beta chain has more than one count but fewer than ten. TCRdb re-called the RT-PCR reads with MiXCR, one entry per CDR3 protein. Here the sample spans more than 550,000 distinct CDR3 sequences, 12% to 15% being singletons. The sample comprised memory CD4+ T cells from blood. This TCR came from a female donor in good health, serving as a healthy control.

CDR3 nucleotide sequence: TGTGCCAGCCAGGACAGGTCTTGGGACACCGGGGAGCTGTTTTTT. Its protein product is CASQDRSWDTGELFF. The chain has TRBV6-2 or TRBV6-3 and TRBJ2-2, with 7 bases that match TRBD1. Germline CDR1 and CDR2: MNHEY and SVGEGT. The V and J ends lost 8 bases and 3 bases, in that order; junction bases with no gene match: 9. The CDR3 runs to 15 residues.